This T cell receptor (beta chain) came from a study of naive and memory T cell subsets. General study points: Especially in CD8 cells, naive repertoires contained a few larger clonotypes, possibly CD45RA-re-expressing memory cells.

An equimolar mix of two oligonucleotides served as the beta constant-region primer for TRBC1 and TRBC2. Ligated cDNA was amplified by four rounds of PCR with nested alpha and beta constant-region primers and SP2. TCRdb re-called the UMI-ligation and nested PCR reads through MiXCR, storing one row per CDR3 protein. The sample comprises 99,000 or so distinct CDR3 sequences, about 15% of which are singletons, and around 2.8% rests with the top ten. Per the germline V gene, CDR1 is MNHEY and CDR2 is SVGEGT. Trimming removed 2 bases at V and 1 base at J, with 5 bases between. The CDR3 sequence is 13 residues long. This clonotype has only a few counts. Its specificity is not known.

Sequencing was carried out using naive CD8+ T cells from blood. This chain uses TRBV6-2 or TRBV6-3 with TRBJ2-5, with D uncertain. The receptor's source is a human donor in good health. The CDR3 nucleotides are TGTGCCAGCAGTTACGTCTCCCAAGAGACCCAGTACTTC. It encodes CASSYVSQETQYF.